This passage covers 14 T cell receptor beta chains from one sample sequenced in a study of T-cell reconstitution after alpha-beta-depleted transplantation in children. Unique molecular identifiers were incorporated when the TCRbeta library was constructed. TCRdb reanalysed the PCR reads using MiXCR and keeps one entry per CDR3 protein. Of around 600,000 distinct CDR3 sequences in the sample, approximately 17% were seen once. The sample here was PBMCs from the stem cell graft donor, taken from the stem cell graft. Receptors were obtained from a human donor who donated a stem cell graft to a child with acute myeloid leukemia.

The sample holds a few counts of this clonotype. The chain joins TRBV5-4 to TRBJ1-1, with unresolved D. Trimming removed 0 bases at V and 4 bases at J, with 4 bases between. Germline V lookup: CDR1 SGHNT, CDR2 YYREEE (reference sequence). The CDR3 spans 12 residues. Here the CDR3 reads CASSLEATEAFF. CDR3 coding DNA: TGTGCCAGCAGCTTGGAAGCCACTGAAGCTTTCTTT.

This rearrangement joins TRBV7-6 to TRBJ2-5; D may be TRBD1 or TRBD2 (5 bases each). Trimming took 5 bases from V and 5 from J, leaving 15 bases between them. The CDR3 spans 14 residues. Germline V gene sequence: CDR1 SGHVS, CDR2 FNYEAQ. This chain's CDR3 is CASSRDGGGETQYF. The DNA of the CDR3 is TGTGCCAGCAGCCGGGACGGTGGCGGTGAGACCCAGTACTTC.

A few counts support this clonotype. This sequence joins TRBV2 and TRBJ2-3; perhaps D is TRBD1 or TRBD2 (5 bases each). CDR1 is SNHLY and CDR2 is FYNNEI in the germline V gene. The ends were cut back, 1 base at V and 2 bases at J, with 16 bases in the middle. This CDR3 comprises 17 residues. The CDR3 DNA follows: TGTGCCAGCAGTGAAGATGGCGAGGGGCTTTTCACAGATACGCAGTATTTT. Translated: CASSEDGEGLFTDTQYF.

The CDR3 loop reads CSAAGGGKTQYF. The CDR3 DNA reads TGCAGTGCCGCGGGCGGGGGAAAGACCCAGTACTTC. This sequence joins TRBV20-1 and TRBJ2-5; TRBD2 matches 7 bases. CDR1 DFQATT and CDR2 SNEGSKA come from the germline V gene (reference sequence). V gave up 6 bases and J gave up 6 bases; unmatched junction bases: 7. CDR3 length: 12 residues.

The table lists this clonotype with many counts. The chain recombines TRBV5-6 with TRBJ1-1; D is ambiguous. This CDR3 has 13 residues. In germline, CDR1 is SGHDT, CDR2 YYEEEE. V lost 4 bases and J lost 0, with 7 bases in between. CDR3 DNA: TGTGCCAGCAGCACGGATATGAACACTGAAGCTTTCTTT. Translation: CASSTDMNTEAFF.

This clonotype was counted only a few times. The V and J genes are TRBV12-3 or TRBV12-4 and TRBJ2-3; D is possibly TRBD2 (6 bases). V was cut by 3 bases and J by 4 bases, with 14 bases left in between. There are 15 residues in the CDR3. CDR3 sequence: CASSLEGLRADTQYF. The CDR3 DNA is TGTGCCAGCAGTTTGGAGGGCCTAAGGGCAGATACGCAGTATTTT.

The sample holds many counts of this clonotype. The chain employs TRBV29-1 and TRBJ2-6; possible D gene TRBD1, 6 bases. The CDR3 consists of 13 residues. Germline CDR1 and CDR2: SQVTM and ANQGSEA. V was clipped by 5 bases and J by 3 bases, with 8 bases between them. The CDR3 DNA is TGCAGCGTTTCAGGGGATGGGGCCAACGTCCTGACTTTC. This gives the protein CSVSGDGANVLTF. Complete variable domain (other parts from reference TRBV29-1 and TRBJ2-6): SAVISQKPSRDICQRGTSLTIQCQVDSQVTMMFWYRQQPGQSLTLIATANQGSEATYESGFVIDKFPISRPNLTFSTLTVSNMSPEDSSIYLCSVSGDGANVLTFGAGSRLTVL.

A few counts support this clonotype. The chain is built from TRBV20-1 and TRBJ2-7; possibly TRBD1 for D (5 bases). Germline loops: CDR1 DFQATT, CDR2 SNEGSKA (reference sequence). CDR3 length: 15 residues. The CDR3 bases are TGCTGTGCTAGAGCCCCCCAGGGCCTGGCCTACGAGCAGTACGTC. It codes for CCARAPQGLAYEQYV.

This clonotype was picked up many times. The chain is built from TRBV10-2 and TRBJ1-2, with 8 bases identical to TRBD1. CDR1 WSHSY and CDR2 SAAADI come from the germline V gene. CDR3 size: 13 residues. Unmatched junction bases numbered 6, after V lost 8 bases and J lost 4 bases. The CDR3 DNA reads TGCGCCAGCTGGGACACAGGGGGCTATGGCTACACCTTC. It encodes CASWDTGGYGYTF.

This clonotype has ten or more counts. The rearrangement joins TRBV29-1 to TRBJ2-3; a weak D match, TRBD1 (5 bases). Germline V gene data show CDR1 as SQVTM and CDR2 as ANQGSEA. V lost 7 bases and J 0 bases, leaving 8 bases between the germline ends. CDR3 length: 12 residues. The DNA of the CDR3 is TGCAGCGGACAGACTAGCACAGATACGCAGTATTTT. Translated: CSGQTSTDTQYF.

This clonotype was counted a few times. The chain links TRBV7-2 to TRBJ2-1; D not resolved. V lost 5 bases and J lost 0, with 14 bases in between. CDR1 SGHTA and CDR2 FQGNSA come from the germline V gene. CDR3 length: 16 residues. CDR3 protein: CASSTIRLSSYNEQFF. The DNA for the CDR3 is TGTGCCAGCAGCACTATCAGGTTGAGCTCCTACAATGAGCAGTTCTTC.

This clonotype was found many times. This sequence joins TRBV6-1 and TRBJ1-1; a weak D match, TRBD1 (6 bases). CDR3 length: 16 residues. Between the trimmed V and J ends, which lost 9 bases and 5 bases, there was a span of 25 bases. Germline V gene sequence: CDR1 MNHNS, CDR2 SASEGT. The CDR3 sequence: CASFQARGGRRTEAFF. DNA of the CDR3: TGTGCCAGTTTCCAGGCCCGGGGGGGGCGGAGGACTGAAGCTTTCTTT.

The rearrangement joins TRBV5-1 to TRBJ1-5; D not certain. CDR3 length: 15 amino acids. The V gene lost 5 bases and the J gene lost 2 bases, with 14 bases spanning the gap. The germline CDR1 and CDR2 sequences are SGHRS and YFSETQ. CDR3 in DNA: TGCGCCAGCAGGCCCACTTCCCTAGGCAATCAGCCCCAGCATTTT. It specifies CASRPTSLGNQPQHF.

Ten or more counts support this clonotype. The chain is built from TRBV4-3 and TRBJ2-3, with a possible D match to TRBD2 (6 bases). CDR3 length: 19 residues. Germline CDR1 and CDR2: LGHNA and YSLEER. The V end lost 0 bases, the J end lost 2 bases, and 21 bases lay between the germline ends. The CDR3 protein is CASSQEGAGGPLSTDTQYF. The CDR3 DNA follows: TGCGCCAGCAGCCAAGAAGGAGCGGGCGGTCCCTTGTCCACAGATACGCAGTATTTT.